The clone carrying this T cell receptor (beta chain) appeared a single time. The data were taken from a study of cytomegalovirus exposure and HLA in healthy donors. The germline gives CDR1 LNHDA, CDR2 SQIVND (reference sequence). The CDR3 contains 17 residues. J gave up 7 bases and V 4 bases, and 18 bases lay outside the gene matches. A multiplex PCR was run with 60 Vbeta primers and 13 Jbeta primers. TCRdb keeps only in-frame clones here, not all; method: immunoSEQ multiplex PCR. The repertoire holds roughly 120,000 clones, with around 78% as singletons. The chain joins TRBV19 to TRBJ1-2; 7 bases fit TRBD1. Sequenced material: PBMCs. The sequence derives from a man in his forties or fifties in good health and CMV-seronegative. As DNA, the CDR3 is TGTGCCAGTAGTAGACCTGCGCGGGACAGCGATTGGTCTGGCTACACCTTC. Residues: CASSRPARDSDWSGYTF.